The T cell receptor (beta chain) under discussion was sequenced for a study of T cells in Graves' hyperthyroidism and ophthalmopathy. Study at large: Peripheral blood samples were taken at initial diagnosis, prior to any treatment.

The study based diagnoses on clinical symptoms, serum thyroxine and TRAb, thyroid ultrasound and orbital computed tomography. TCR beta CDR3 regions were amplified from RNA. HTBI primers were the set used in a first-round RT-PCR of the TCR CDR3. TCRdb ran MiXCR on the multiplex PCR reads and lists one entry per CDR3 protein. The sample yields under 350,000 distinct CDR3 sequences, more than 15% seen once. Sequencing was performed on blood. This TCR was sampled from a woman aged 55-69 years with Graves' ophthalmopathy.

This CDR3 reads CASSPGQAGSGNTIYF. DNA for the CDR3: TGTGCCAGCTCACCCGGACAGGCCGGCTCTGGAAACACCATATATTTT. The chain is built from TRBV18 and TRBJ1-3; TRBD1 matches 7 bases. Germline lookup yields CDR1 KGHSH and CDR2 LQKENI. The CDR3 is 16 residues long. With V trimmed by 3 bases and J by 0 bases, 5 bases remained unmatched.